A selection of T cell receptor beta chains follows, all from one sample in a study of cytomegalovirus exposure and HLA in healthy donors. Repertoires were generated with immunoSEQ multiplex PCR, while TCRdb's copy carries only in-frame clones and drops some. The sample contains 100,000 or so clones, around 81% of which appear only once. Material for sequencing was PBMCs. These receptor sequences come from a man in his late teens or twenties in good health and CMV-seronegative. The CDR3 runs from the conserved cysteine through the conserved F or W. The D gene is left open where the match is weak. Clone sizes are given selectively: once, few, many, or a class where the clone is expanded.

TGTGCCAGCAGCTTATTTGGGGGGGGCCCCAATGAGCAGTTCTTC | CASSLFGGGPNEQFF | NA | 15 | NA | TRBJ2-1 | TRBV11-3
TGTGCCAGTAGTGCAACTAGCGGGGGGTCCCTCCTCACAGATACGCAGTATTTT | CASSATSGGSLLTDTQYF | NA | 18 | TRBD2 | TRBJ2-3 | TRBV19
TGTGCCAGCAGCCAAGACCGCATGCGGGGGACCGGAAACACCATATATTTT | CASSQDRMRGTGNTIYF | NA | 17 | NA | TRBJ1-3 | TRBV4-2
TGCGCCAGCAGCGACAGGGGGAGCACTGAAGCTTTCTTT | CASSDRGSTEAFF | NA | 13 | TRBD1 | TRBJ1-1 | TRBV5-1
TGTGCCAGTAGTATAGATTTCAGGGGGCGCGGGACTGAAGCTTTCTTT | CASSIDFRGRGTEAFF | once | 16 | TRBD1 | TRBJ1-1 | TRBV19
TGTGCCAGCGGTGGAGGGGTTTCTCAGCCCCAGCATTTT | CASGGGVSQPQHF | few | 13 | NA | TRBJ1-5 | TRBV7-2
TGTGCCAGCAGCTTGGGGGGGGGACAAGAGGGTTTCTTT | CASSLGGGQEGFF | NA | 13 | NA | TRBJ1-1 | TRBV7-9
TGTGCCAGCAGCTCCTACTTGACTGAAGCTTTCTTT | CASSSYLTEAFF | once | 12 | NA | TRBJ1-1 | TRBV11-1
TGCGCCAGCAGTGATGGAGGGCGCAGAGATACGCAGTATTTT | CASSDGGRRDTQYF | NA | 14 | NA | TRBJ2-3 | TRBV10-1
TGTGCCAGCAGCTTAAGGACAGGGGAGGCCTATGGCTACACCTTC | CASSLRTGEAYGYTF | NA | 15 | TRBD1 | TRBJ1-2 | TRBV7-9
TGCGCCAGCAAAGTCTCAGGGTCTGGGGCCAACGTCCTGACTTTC | CASKVSGSGANVLTF | NA | 15 | NA | TRBJ2-6 | TRBV5-1
TGTGCCAGCAGTTACGCCGGGACTAGCGGGGGAAATGAGCAGTTCTTC | CASSYAGTSGGNEQFF | NA | 16 | TRBD2 | TRBJ2-1 | TRBV6-5
TGTGCCAGCTCACCACCGAATCGGGGTACCGAGCAGTACTTC | CASSPPNRGTEQYF | NA | 14 | NA | TRBJ2-7 | TRBV18
TGTGCCAGCAGTCCGCGGACAGGGGAAGCTAACTATGGCTACACCTTC | CASSPRTGEANYGYTF | NA | 16 | TRBD1 | TRBJ1-2 | TRBV27
TGTGCCAGCTCACCATTTCAGGGGGCGTGGACTGAAGCTTTCTTT | CASSPFQGAWTEAFF | once | 15 | TRBD1 | TRBJ1-1 | TRBV18
TGTTCCAGCAGCTTCCCCTCGGGGGGCTACACCTTC | CSSSFPSGGYTF | NA | 12 | NA | TRBJ1-2 | TRBV7-9
TGTGCCAGCAGCGCTCCCGGACAGGGGGGTTTTGCCGAGCAGTACTTC | CASSAPGQGGFAEQYF | NA | 16 | TRBD1 | TRBJ2-7 | TRBV9
TGTGCCACCTTGGTGGGGCCCACAGATACGCAGTATTTT | CATLVGPTDTQYF | NA | 13 | NA | TRBJ2-3 | TRBV6-6
TGTGCCAGCATTAGGAAGGCGGGGGCAAGCTCCTACGAGCAGTACTTC | CASIRKAGASSYEQYF | NA | 16 | NA | TRBJ2-7 | TRBV2
TGTGCCAGCAGCCAACGGACTCAGAAAGAAGCTTTCTTT | CASSQRTQKEAFF | NA | 13 | NA | TRBJ1-1 | TRBV7-2
TGTGCCAGCAGCTTAGCGGCGGGGACAGGGGCATATGGCTACACCTTC | CASSLAAGTGAYGYTF | NA | 16 | TRBD1 | TRBJ1-2 | TRBV7-9
TGTGCCAGCAAGGTAGCAGGGGATGCCAACTATGGCTACACCTTC | CASKVAGDANYGYTF | NA | 15 | NA | TRBJ1-2 | TRBV6-5
TGCGCCAGCAGCGCCCCCGGGACAGGGGTTGCAGATACGCAGTATTTT | CASSAPGTGVADTQYF | NA | 16 | TRBD1 | TRBJ2-3 | TRBV5-1
TGTGCCAGCAGCCCTACTCCGGGAGGCTACAATGAGCAGTTCTTC | CASSPTPGGYNEQFF | NA | 15 | TRBD2 | TRBJ2-1 | TRBV7-3
TGTGCCAGCAGTCTTTACAGGGTCCGGAACACTGAAGCTTTCTTT | CASSLYRVRNTEAFF | NA | 15 | NA | TRBJ1-1 | TRBV6-5
TGTGCCAGCAGCCTCGACAGGTCCTCTGGAAACACCATATATTTT | CASSLDRSSGNTIYF | NA | 15 | NA | TRBJ1-3 | TRBV11-2
TGTGCCAGCAGTGTCGTGGAGGGCACCGGGGAGCTGTTTTTT | CASSVVEGTGELFF | NA | 14 | NA | TRBJ2-2 | TRBV2
TGTGCCAGCAGACCCCTAGCGTATAGCAATCAGCCCCAGCATTTT | CASRPLAYSNQPQHF | NA | 15 | NA | TRBJ1-5 | TRBV27
TGTGCCAGCAGCGGGAGCGGGGATTACAATGAGCAGTTCTTC | CASSGSGDYNEQFF | NA | 14 | TRBD2 | TRBJ2-1 | TRBV5-4
TGTGCCAGCAGCTTACAGGGGACAGAGGGAAACACCATATATTTT | CASSLQGTEGNTIYF | NA | 15 | TRBD1 | TRBJ1-3 | TRBV7-3
TGCGCCAGCAGTCGGGTCTTTCTAGTTAGCGGTCGGGGAGAGACCCAGTACTTC | CASSRVFLVSGRGETQYF | NA | 18 | NA | TRBJ2-5 | TRBV5-1
TGTGCCAGCGAGTTGAGTGCCGAGCAGTACTTC | CASELSAEQYF | once | 11 | NA | TRBJ2-7 | TRBV2
TGCAGCGTTGACCTCGACTATGGCTACACCTTC | CSVDLDYGYTF | NA | 11 | NA | TRBJ1-2 | TRBV29-1
TGTGCCAGTAGCTTCTCCAGGGGATTGGCCTACGAGCAGTACTTC | CASSFSRGLAYEQYF | few | 15 | NA | TRBJ2-7 | TRBV19
TGTGCCAGCGCCGGACAGGGGTCGGGTTCACCCCTCCACTTT | CASAGQGSGSPLHF | NA | 14 | TRBD1 | TRBJ1-6 | TRBV18
TGTGCCACTACTAGGGCAGATACGCAGTATTTT | CATTRADTQYF | NA | 11 | NA | TRBJ2-3 | TRBV7-9
TGTGCCAGCAGTGCTCTTAAGGGGGGCACAGATACGCAGTATTTT | CASSALKGGTDTQYF | NA | 15 | NA | TRBJ2-3 | TRBV6-1
TGCGCCAGCAGCCTTCGGACAGGGGATGGAAAACTGTTTTTT | CASSLRTGDGKLFF | NA | 14 | TRBD1 | TRBJ1-4 | TRBV5-1
TGTGCCAGCAGCCCTAGCCCGGGATCCGACAATGAGCAGTTCTTC | CASSPSPGSDNEQFF | NA | 15 | NA | TRBJ2-1 | TRBV7-3
TGTGCCAGCTCACCATGGGCAGGGAGGTCGACTGAAGCTTTCTTT | CASSPWAGRSTEAFF | NA | 15 | NA | TRBJ1-1 | TRBV18
TGTGCCTGGAGTCCGACAGGGGAGGTGACTGAAGCTTTCTTT | CAWSPTGEVTEAFF | NA | 14 | TRBD1 | TRBJ1-1 | TRBV30
TGCAGCGTCCACCCGGACAGCTACAATGAGCAGTTCTTC | CSVHPDSYNEQFF | NA | 13 | NA | TRBJ2-1 | TRBV29-1
TGTTCCAGCAGCAGCAAGACTAGCGGATTATCCTACAATGAGCAGTTCTTC | CSSSSKTSGLSYNEQFF | NA | 17 | TRBD2 | TRBJ2-1 | TRBV7-9
TGTGCCTGGAGCGGGACAGTCGCTAACTATGGCTACACCTTC | CAWSGTVANYGYTF | NA | 14 | TRBD1 | TRBJ1-2 | TRBV30
TGTGCCAGCAGTCACTTTAGCGGGGCGATCACAGATACGCAGTATTTT | CASSHFSGAITDTQYF | NA | 16 | TRBD2 | TRBJ2-3 | TRBV6-5
TGTGCCAGCAGTCCTCGGTTAGCGGACCATGAGCAGTTCTTC | CASSPRLADHEQFF | NA | 14 | NA | TRBJ2-1 | TRBV5-5
TGCGCCAGCAGCCAGCCTACTAGCGGGGTCTACAATGAGCAGTTCTTC | CASSQPTSGVYNEQFF | NA | 16 | TRBD2 | TRBJ2-1 | TRBV4-1
TGTGCCAGCAGCTTGGGCCATGGGGGACAGTGGGGGTACGAGCAGTACTTC | CASSLGHGGQWGYEQYF | few | 17 | TRBD1 | TRBJ2-7 | TRBV5-6
TGCGCCAGCAGCTTGGCCAGCGGGGGGGACACAGATACGCAATATTTT | CASSLASGGDTDTQYF | NA | 16 | TRBD2 | TRBJ2-3 | TRBV5-1
TGCGCCAGCAGCTCAGGACAGAGCACAGATACGCAGTATTTT | CASSSGQSTDTQYF | NA | 14 | NA | TRBJ2-3 | TRBV5-1
TGCGCCAGCAGCCCCGGCGCAGGAGCGGGGGGGCTAGGTGAGCAGTTCTTC | CASSPGAGAGGLGEQFF | NA | 17 | TRBD2 | TRBJ2-1 | TRBV5-1
TGTGCCAGCTCACAAAGGACCGGGACTACCTCCTACGAGCAGTACTTC | CASSQRTGTTSYEQYF | NA | 16 | TRBD2 | TRBJ2-7 | TRBV18
TGCGCCAGCAGCTTCGGTAGCGGGGGGACGGGGCAAGAGACCCAGTACTTC | CASSFGSGGTGQETQYF | NA | 17 | TRBD2 | TRBJ2-5 | TRBV5-1
TGTGCCAGCAGCGCCCGGCGGAGGAGCTCCTACAATGAGCAGTTCTTC | CASSARRRSSYNEQFF | NA | 16 | NA | TRBJ2-1 | TRBV9
TGTGCCAGCTCCCCGGGGGGGGCTAATTCACCCCTCCACTTT | CASSPGGANSPLHF | once | 14 | NA | TRBJ1-6 | TRBV18